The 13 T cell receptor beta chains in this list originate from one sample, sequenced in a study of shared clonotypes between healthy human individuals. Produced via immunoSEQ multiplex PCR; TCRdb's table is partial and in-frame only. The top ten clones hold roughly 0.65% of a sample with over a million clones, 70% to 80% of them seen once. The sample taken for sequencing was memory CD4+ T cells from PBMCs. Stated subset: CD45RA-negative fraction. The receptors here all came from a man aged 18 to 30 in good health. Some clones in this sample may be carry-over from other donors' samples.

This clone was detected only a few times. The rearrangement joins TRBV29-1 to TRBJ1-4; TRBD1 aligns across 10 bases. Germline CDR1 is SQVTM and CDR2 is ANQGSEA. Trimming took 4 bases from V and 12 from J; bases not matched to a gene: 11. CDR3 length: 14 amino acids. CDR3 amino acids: CSVVGGTGVAELFF. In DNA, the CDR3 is TGCAGCGTTGTAGGAGGGACAGGGGTAGCGGAACTGTTTTTT.

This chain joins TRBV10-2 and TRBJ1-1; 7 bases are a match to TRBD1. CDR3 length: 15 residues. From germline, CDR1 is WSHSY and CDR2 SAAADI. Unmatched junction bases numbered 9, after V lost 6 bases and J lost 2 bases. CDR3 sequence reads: CASRAPGTANTEAFF. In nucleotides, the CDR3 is TGCGCCAGCAGAGCTCCCGGGACAGCCAACACTGAAGCTTTCTTT.

CDR3 nucleotide sequence: TGTGCCAGCAGCTTGGTGGCGGGACAGGGGGATGAAAAACTGTTTTTT. Translation: CASSLVAGQGDEKLFF. The rearrangement joins TRBV5-4 to TRBJ1-4; 11 positions agree with TRBD1. Germline trimming cut 0 bases from V and 6 bases from J; bases unmatched to any gene: 4. The CDR3 covers 16 residues. CDR1 and CDR2 (germline): SGHNT, YYREEE (reference sequence). Filled out from reference TRBV5-4 and TRBJ1-4, the complete variable domain reads ETGVTQSPTHLIKTRGQQVTLRCSSQSGHNTVSWYQQALGQGPQFIFQYYREEENGRGNFPPRFSGLQFPNYSSELNVNALELDDSALYLCASSLVAGQGDEKLFFGSGTQLSVL.

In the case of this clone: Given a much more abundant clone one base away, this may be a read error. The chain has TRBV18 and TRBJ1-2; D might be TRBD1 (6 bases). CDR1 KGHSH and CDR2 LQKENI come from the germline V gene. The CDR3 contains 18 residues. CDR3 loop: CASSPQGRIDLSNYGYAF. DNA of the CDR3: TGTGCCAGCTCACCCCAGGGGCGGATTGACTTATCTAACTATGGCTACGCCTTC.

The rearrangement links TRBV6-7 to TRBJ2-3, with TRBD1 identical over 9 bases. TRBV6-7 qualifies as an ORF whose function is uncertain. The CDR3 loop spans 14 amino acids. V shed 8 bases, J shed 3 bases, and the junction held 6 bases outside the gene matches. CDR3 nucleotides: TGTGCCAGCCCGGGACAGGGAGGGACAGATACGCAGTATTTT. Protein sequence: CASPGQGGTDTQYF.

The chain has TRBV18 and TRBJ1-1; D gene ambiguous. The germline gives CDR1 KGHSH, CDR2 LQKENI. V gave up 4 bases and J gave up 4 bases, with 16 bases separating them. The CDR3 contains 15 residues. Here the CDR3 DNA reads TGTGCCAGCTCACTATCTCTTTTGGGAGGCACTGAAGCTTTCTTT. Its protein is CASSLSLLGGTEAFF. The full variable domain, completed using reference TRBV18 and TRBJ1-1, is NAGVMQNPRHLVRRRGQEARLRCSPMKGHSHVYWYRQLPEEGLKFMVYLQKENIIDESGMPKERFSAEFPKEGPSILRIQQVVRGDSAAYFCASSLSLLGGTEAFFGQGTRLTVV.

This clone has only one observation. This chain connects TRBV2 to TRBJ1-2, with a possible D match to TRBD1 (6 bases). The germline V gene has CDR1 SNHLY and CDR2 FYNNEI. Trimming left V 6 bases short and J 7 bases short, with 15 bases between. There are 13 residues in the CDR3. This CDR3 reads CASSLEQGGGYTF. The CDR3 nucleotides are TGTGCCAGCAGCCTAGAACAGGGTGGTGGCTACACCTTC.

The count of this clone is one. The CDR3 DNA follows: TGTGCCAGCAGTGAATCCCGGGCCGGGTTGGGGAAAGGGAGGTACACCTTC. As protein: CASSESRAGLGKGRYTF. The chain uses TRBV6-1 and TRBJ1-2; D is undetermined. The CDR3 is made up of 17 amino acids. Germline CDR1 reads MNHNS; CDR2 reads SASEGT. The V end lost 2 bases, the J end lost 11 bases, and 27 bases lay between the germline ends.

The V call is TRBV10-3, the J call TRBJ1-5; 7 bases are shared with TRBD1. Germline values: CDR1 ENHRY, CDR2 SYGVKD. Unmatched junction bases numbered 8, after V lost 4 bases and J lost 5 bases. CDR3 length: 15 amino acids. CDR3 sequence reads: CAISVDRETDQPQHF. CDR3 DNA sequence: TGTGCCATCAGTGTAGACAGGGAGACAGATCAGCCCCAGCATTTT.

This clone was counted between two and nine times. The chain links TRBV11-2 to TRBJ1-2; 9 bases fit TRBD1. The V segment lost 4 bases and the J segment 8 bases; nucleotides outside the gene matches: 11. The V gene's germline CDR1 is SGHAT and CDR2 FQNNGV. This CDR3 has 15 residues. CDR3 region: CASSSLTGGAGGYTF. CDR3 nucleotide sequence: TGTGCCAGCAGCTCCCTAACAGGGGGCGCTGGAGGCTACACCTTC.

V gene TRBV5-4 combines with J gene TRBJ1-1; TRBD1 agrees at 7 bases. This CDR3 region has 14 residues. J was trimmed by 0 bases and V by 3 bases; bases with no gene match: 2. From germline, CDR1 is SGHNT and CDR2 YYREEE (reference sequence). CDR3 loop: CASSYRGLNTEAFF. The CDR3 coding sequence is TGTGCCAGCAGCTACAGGGGATTGAACACTGAAGCTTTCTTT.

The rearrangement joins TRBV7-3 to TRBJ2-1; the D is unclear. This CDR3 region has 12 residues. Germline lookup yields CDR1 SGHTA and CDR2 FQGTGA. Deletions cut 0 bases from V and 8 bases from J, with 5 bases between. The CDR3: CASSLTRHEQFF. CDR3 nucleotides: TGTGCCAGCAGCTTAACACGGCATGAGCAGTTCTTC.

The CDR3, as DNA: TGTGCCAGCAGTGAAGCTATTAACAGGGCAGGTCAGCCCCAGCATTTT. It encodes CASSEAINRAGQPQHF. The V call is TRBV6-1, the J call TRBJ1-5, with D maybe TRBD1 (6 bases). V was pared by 0 bases and J by 6 bases, with 15 bases between. This CDR3 region has 16 residues. Germline CDR1 and CDR2: MNHNS and SASEGT.